Listed below are T cell receptor beta chains from one sample, sequenced in a study of cytomegalovirus exposure and HLA in healthy donors. Only in-frame clones appear in the TCRdb table, and some are missing; sequencing was by immunoSEQ multiplex PCR. Among 95,000 to 150,000 clones listed, around 70% were seen once. Specimen: PBMCs. The origin of the receptors is a woman between 40 and 50 years old in good health and CMV-seronegative. Each CDR3 is given with its conserved first and last residue. The D gene is left open where the match is weak. The size field is filled for only some rows; it gives once, few, many or a size class.

TRBJ2-5 TRBV4-1 . TRBD2 TGCGCCAGCAGCCTTAGACTAGCCGGAGCGGGGGAGACCCAGTACTTC CASSLRLAGAGETQYF
TRBJ1-1 TRBV7-2 . . TGTGCCAGCAGCTTAGGGGGGCTTAACACTGAAGCTTTCTTT CASSLGGLNTEAFF
TRBJ1-4 TRBV6-6 . . TGTGCCAGCAGATACCCGGGAGCTAATGAAAAACTGTTTTTT CASRYPGANEKLFF
TRBJ2-1 TRBV7-2 . TRBD2 TGTGCCAGCAGCTTGGTGGGGACTAGCGGGAACAATGAGCAGTTCTTC CASSLVGTSGNNEQFF
TRBJ1-3 TRBV6-6 . . TGTGCCAGCACTTCCGGAAACACCATATATTTT CASTSGNTIYF
TRBJ2-7 TRBV5-4 . TRBD2 TGTGCCAGCAGCTTGGGCGGGAGTGCTAACTCCTACGAGCAGTACTTC CASSLGGSANSYEQYF
TRBJ1-2 TRBV28 . . TGTGCCAGCAGTTTAGAGGGTCGGGGCTACACCTTC CASSLEGRGYTF
TRBJ2-7 TRBV6-1 . TRBD2 TGTGCCAGTCAAATTACTCTAGCGGGGGGTTATGAGCAGTACTTC CASQITLAGGYEQYF
TRBJ2-3 TRBV9 . . TGTGCCAGCAGCGTAGGGCCCCCAGATACGCAGTATTTT CASSVGPPDTQYF
TRBJ1-2 TRBV6-5 . TRBD1 TGTGCCAGCAGTTACTCGAAGCAGGGGGCGCATGGCTACACCTTC CASSYSKQGAHGYTF
TRBJ2-7 TRBV2 . . TGTGCCAGCAGTGGCGAAGCCTACGAGCAGTACTTC CASSGEAYEQYF
TRBJ1-1 TRBV30 few . TGTGCCTGGAGTGAACTACAGGGAGTCGGCGCTGAAGCTTTCTTT CAWSELQGVGAEAFF
TRBJ2-7 TRBV27 . TRBD2 TGTGCCAGTTGGACTAGCCGTACCGAGCAGTACTTC CASWTSRTEQYF
TRBJ1-1 TRBV7-9 few . TGTTGCAGCAGCTTAAACAATTTGAACGCTGAAGCTTTCTTT CCSSLNNLNAEAFF
TRBJ1-2 TRBV19 . TRBD1 TGTGCCAGTAGTAGGGACGGGACAGCGACTAACTATGGCTACACCTTC CASSRDGTATNYGYTF
TRBJ2-1 TRBV11-2 . TRBD2 TGTGCCAGCAGCCAAGGGACTAGCGGACTAAATGAGCAGTTCTTC CASSQGTSGLNEQFF
TRBJ2-5 TRBV7-9 . TRBD1 TGTTCCAGCAGCTTATTGACAGGGTATCAAGAGACCCAGTACTTC CSSSLLTGYQETQYF
TRBJ2-1 TRBV7-3 . TRBD1 TGTGCCAGCAGCTTAAACCCGCAGGGGGCGAACAATGAGCAGTTCTTC CASSLNPQGANNEQFF
TRBJ2-7 TRBV27 . . TGTGCCAGCAGTTTTCCGGACAGCCTTTACGAGCAGTACTTC CASSFPDSLYEQYF
TRBJ1-2 TRBV19 . . TGTGCCAGTAGCCTTTTCACAGGGACACTACCGGGCTACACCTTC CASSLFTGTLPGYTF
TRBJ1-4 TRBV6-5 . TRBD1 TGTGCCAGCAAACGTAATCAGGGGGCGGGTGAAAAACTGTTTTTT CASKRNQGAGEKLFF
TRBJ2-1 TRBV9 . . TGTGCCAGCAGCGTAGTGGGGGCCTCCTACAATGAGCAGTTCTTC CASSVVGASYNEQFF
TRBJ2-7 TRBV5-4 . . TGTGCCAGCAGCTTAGGTGGACAGCTTCTCTCCTACGAGCAGTACTTC CASSLGGQLLSYEQYF
TRBJ2-7 TRBV6-6 . TRBD2 TGTGCCAGCAGTTGGCCTAGCGGGATCCCCAACGAGCAGTACTTC CASSWPSGIPNEQYF
TRBJ2-6 TRBV18 . . TGTGCCAGCTCACAACAGGGTATCTCTGGGGCCAACGTCCTGACTTTC CASSQQGISGANVLTF
TRBJ1-1 TRBV5-1 . TRBD1 TGCGCCAGCAGCGGTCCGGGACAGGGGAACACTGAAGCTTTCTTT CASSGPGQGNTEAFF
TRBJ2-7 TRBV7-9 . . TGTGCCAGCAGCCGAAGACAGGACTACGAGCAGTACTTC CASSRRQDYEQYF
TRBJ2-7 TRBV2 . TRBD2 TGTGCCTGGAAGCTAGCGGGGGCCTACGAGCAGTACTTC CAWKLAGAYEQYF
TRBJ1-5 TRBV28 . . TGTGCCAGCAGGCAGGGGCGACTTGGCATTCAGCCCCAGCATTTT CASRQGRLGIQPQHF
TRBJ1-1 TRBV11-3 . TRBD1 TGTGCCAGCAGCCCGGGACAGGGGGCTGAAGCTTTCTTT CASSPGQGAEAFF
TRBJ1-1 TRBV6-1 . . TGTGCCAGCAGTAGAGGGGAGGATTTCGGTCGAGCTTTCTTT CASSRGEDFGRAFF
TRBJ2-3 TRBV29-1 . TRBD2 TGCAGCGTTGCGAGGTGGGCTAGCGGGGGGTCGAGCACAGATACGCAGTATTTT CSVARWASGGSSTDTQYF
TRBJ2-2 TRBV7-3 . . TGTGCCAGCGGGGAGACGAACACCGGGGAGCTGTTTTTT CASGETNTGELFF
TRBJ2-7 TRBV5-6 . . TGTGCCAGCAGCACAAAGGACATGGTGTCTGGCGAGCAGTACTTC CASSTKDMVSGEQYF
TRBJ1-4 TRBV7-8 once TRBD1 TGTGCCAGCAGCTTAGTTCGGGAGGACAGGGGAGTTAGAAATGTTGAAAAACTGTTTTTT CASSLVREDRGVRNVEKLFF
TRBJ1-1 TRBV6-5 . . TGTGCCAGCAGTCGTCAGACAGGTGAAGCTTTCTTT CASSRQTGEAFF
TRBJ1-1 TRBV7-2 . . TGTGCCAGCAGCCAGCAGGGGATGAACACTGAAGCTTTCTTT CASSQQGMNTEAFF
TRBJ2-1 TRBV5-4 . TRBD2 TGTGCCAGCAGTCTACAAACCGGGACTAGCGGGGCCGAGCAGTTCTTC CASSLQTGTSGAEQFF
TRBJ2-1 TRBV7-9 . . TGTGCCAGCAGCTTAGTTCTTGCAGGGCAGAATGAGCAGTTCTTC CASSLVLAGQNEQFF
TRBJ2-1 TRBV7-3 . . TGTGCCAGCAGCCCTGGGGCAAGGGACAATGAGCAGTTCTTC CASSPGARDNEQFF
TRBJ2-1 TRBV4-3 . TRBD1 TGCGCCAGCAGCCAAACAGGGGATTCCAATGAGCAGTTCTTC CASSQTGDSNEQFF
TRBJ2-5 TRBV28 . . TGTGCCAGCAGCCTCCCTATAGAAGAGACCCAGTACTTC CASSLPIEETQYF
TRBJ2-3 TRBV18 . TRBD2 TGTGCCAGCTCACTTTCCCCCGGGACTAGCGGGAGAATGGGGATCACAGATACGCAGTATTTT CASSLSPGTSGRMGITDTQYF
TRBJ2-1 TRBV6-4 . . TGTGCCAGCAGTGACAGTCTGAGGACTCTAGGTGAGCAGTTCTTC CASSDSLRTLGEQFF
TRBJ2-1 TRBV5-8 . TRBD2 TGTGCCAGCAGCTTGACACTAGCGGGGGGAGGTGAGCAGTTCTTC CASSLTLAGGGEQFF
TRBJ1-5 TRBV2 . TRBD1 TGTGCCAGCAGTGGGGGGACAGGGTACCAGCCCCAGCATTTT CASSGGTGYQPQHF